These 5 T cell receptor beta chains were sequenced from one sample in a study of blood T cell repertoires in COVID-19. Sequencing was performed with immunoSEQ multiplex PCR; in TCRdb, only in-frame clones are kept and a portion is missing. The table records about 240,000 clones, about 84% of them present only once. Input material: peripheral blood. These receptors were collected from a man older than 75 with acute or convalescent COVID-19.

V and J are TRBV28 and TRBJ1-2; no definite D call. Germline-derived CDR1 and CDR2 are MDHEN and SYDVKM. The CDR3 length is 13 residues. The V end was cut by 3 bases, the J end by 6 bases, with 11 bases between. CDR3 coding DNA: TGTGCCAGCAGTTTCCCCAGTGTCGATGGCTACACCTTC. Amino acids: CASSFPSVDGYTF.

This clone was picked up one time. This rearrangement joins TRBV7-2 to TRBJ2-3; maybe TRBD1 (6 bases). The germline V and J ends were trimmed by 5 bases and 2 bases, with 14 bases remaining between them. Germline CDR1 reads SGHTA; CDR2 reads FQGNSA. CDR3 size: 15 residues. The DNA for the CDR3 is TGTGCCAGCAGCCCCCCAGGGGTTCTCACAGATACGCAGTATTTT. It yields the protein CASSPPGVLTDTQYF.

This clone has only a few counts. The sample holds other DNA sequences that translate to the same CDR3. CDR3 nucleotide sequence: TGTGCCAGTAGTATACGCGGTGGGGGCTACACCTTC. This gives the protein CASSIRGGGYTF. V is TRBV19 and J is TRBJ1-2; D not resolved. Trimming shortened V by 2 bases and J by 8 bases, and 9 bases separated the two germline ends. The V gene's germline CDR1 is LNHDA and CDR2 SQIVND (reference sequence). This CDR3 region has 12 residues.

The chain carries TRBV29-1 and TRBJ1-2; D might be TRBD1 (5 bases). The CDR3 consists of 13 residues. Germline CDR1 is SQVTM and CDR2 is ANQGSEA. V gave up 7 bases and J gave up 6 bases, with 18 bases separating them. The CDR3 spells CSGGGVRSNGYTF. The CDR3 nucleotides read TGCAGCGGCGGGGGGGTGAGATCGAATGGCTACACCTTC.

The V call is TRBV18, the J call TRBJ2-7, with D possibly being TRBD1 (5 bases). Trimming pared 2 bases from V and 4 bases from J, leaving 9 bases between. CDR3 length: 13 residues. CDR1 and CDR2 (germline): KGHSH, LQKENI. The CDR3 loop reads CASSPIGAYEQYF. In nucleotides, the CDR3 is TGTGCCAGCTCACCAATAGGGGCGTACGAGCAGTACTTC. The full variable domain, in which reference TRBV18 and TRBJ2-7 provide the parts outside the CDR3, is NAGVMQNPRHLVRRRGQEARLRCSPMKGHSHVYWYRQLPEEGLKFMVYLQKENIIDESGMPKERFSAEFPKEGPSILRIQQVVRGDSAAYFCASSPIGAYEQYFGPGTRLTVT.